This T cell receptor (beta chain) was sequenced in a study of cytomegalovirus exposure and HLA in healthy donors. The study's findings and limits: A few chains tied to CMV proved CMV antigen-specific in vitro. The investigators catalogued 180 or so TCR beta chains as cytomegalovirus-associated. Prior analysis indicated that the majority of TCR beta V segments exhibited productivity approximately 90% or approximately 30% of the time.

It was healthy bone marrow donors who served as donors. The CDR3 extends over 15 amino acids. With V trimmed by 0 bases and J by 0 bases, 3 bases remained unmatched. Germline CDR1 and CDR2: SGDLS and YYNGEE. Amplification used 60 Vbeta primers and 13 Jbeta primers. Some clones are missing from TCRdb's copy, which holds only in-frame ones; the method was immunoSEQ multiplex PCR. The repertoire holds hundreds of thousands of clones, with approximately 70% as singletons. On this clone: Antigen: not known.

Input material: PBMCs. This TCR was sampled from a female donor in good health and CMV-seronegative. The chain uses TRBV9 and TRBJ2-7; 7 nucleotides align to TRBD2. The CDR3 DNA is TGTGCCAGCAGCGTAGGGCGGGAGTTCTCCTACGAGCAGTACTTC. The encoded protein is CASSVGREFSYEQYF. The full variable domain, in which reference TRBV9 and TRBJ2-7 provide the parts outside the CDR3, is DSGVTQTPKHLITATGQRVTLRCSPRSGDLSVYWYQQSLDQGLQFLIQYYNGEERAKGNILERFSAQQFPDLHSELNLSSLELGDSALYFCASSVGREFSYEQYFGPGTRLTVT.